This T cell receptor (beta chain) was sequenced during a study of T cell responses to AZD1222 COVID-19 vaccine. Study-level information: Second-dose schedules of about 4 or about 12 weeks were combined.

Whole-study findings and limits: Targets within unmutated variant regions were reportedly found for nearly half of spike-specific TCRs. Among the donors, most were white British and more were female, and clonal diversity was possibly underestimated.

With regard to this clone: Its antigen is unknown.

The method was immunoSEQ multiplex PCR; TCRdb's version includes in-frame clones alone and lacks a portion of them. In the table there are around 140,000 clones, roughly nine tenths of which are singletons. Germline V CDR1 and CDR2: SGHTA, FQGNSA. The CDR3 totals 16 residues. Trimming stripped 6 bases from V and 0 bases from J, with 15 bases between. The receptor was isolated from an adult in good health. The chain carries TRBV7-2 and TRBJ1-3; D not resolved. Here the sequenced sample was peripheral blood, taken on day 0 of AZD1222 vaccination. CDR3: CASSSTGRVSGNTIYF. Written as DNA, the CDR3 is TGTGCCAGCAGTTCCACTGGGAGAGTCTCTGGAAACACCATATATTTT.